This passage covers 15 T cell receptor beta chains from one sample sequenced in a study of cytomegalovirus exposure and HLA in healthy donors. The PCR used 60 Vbeta and 13 Jbeta primers. Data came from immunoSEQ multiplex PCR; TCRdb stores just in-frame clones and leaves some out. The sample carries over 100,000 clones, around 78% recorded once. The source material was PBMCs. The receptors were sampled from a woman aged 25 to 39 in good health and CMV-seropositive.

This clone was seen just once. The rearrangement links TRBV7-9 to TRBJ2-2; D is perhaps TRBD1 (5 bases). Germline CDR1 is SEHNR and CDR2 is FQNEAQ (reference sequence). The CDR3 is 14 residues long. The ends were cut back, 5 bases at V and 3 bases at J, with 10 bases in the middle. The CDR3 bases are TGTGCCAGCAGCCTCGACAGAGACACCGGGGAGCTGTTTTTT. This encodes CASSLDRDTGELFF.

The chain uses TRBV7-6 and TRBJ1-3; no firm D call. V lost 5 bases and J 4 bases, leaving 24 bases between the germline ends. The germline V gene has CDR1 SGHVS and CDR2 FNYEAQ. The CDR3 is 18 residues long. In DNA, the CDR3 is TGTGCCAGCAGCCCGGTGGTTAGTTTCGGTTCGGGAGGAAACACCATATATTTT. Its protein is CASSPVVSFGSGGNTIYF.

The CDR3 region is CASTGGVGYTF. The CDR3 nucleotides are TGTGCCAGCACGGGGGGGGTGGGCTACACCTTC. The chain carries TRBV28 and TRBJ1-2, with D maybe TRBD1 (5 bases). V lost 7 bases, J lost 8 bases, and 11 bases lay in between. The germline V gene has CDR1 MDHEN and CDR2 SYDVKM. CDR3 length: 11 residues.

The chain is built from TRBV10-3 and TRBJ1-3; 7 positions match TRBD1. Looked up from germline, CDR1 is ENHRY and CDR2 is SYGVKD. This CDR3 spans 15 amino acids. Germline trimming cut 6 bases from V and 0 bases from J; bases unmatched to any gene: 5. The CDR3 region has the DNA TGTGCCATCAGCGGGACAGACGGCTCTGGAAACACCATATATTTT. Translating it yields CAISGTDGSGNTIYF.

This clone was picked up one time. This rearrangement joins TRBV5-1 to TRBJ2-6; D not certain. The CDR3 spans 14 residues. Trimming removed 4 bases from V and 0 bases from J, with 5 bases in between. CDR1 SGHRS and CDR2 YFSETQ come from the germline V gene. The CDR3 spells CASSASSGANVLTF. The CDR3 region has the DNA TGCGCCAGCAGCGCTAGCTCTGGGGCCAACGTCCTGACTTTC.

In this sample, this clone turned up a few times. The V gene is TRBV2, the J gene TRBJ1-4; TRBD1 agrees at 7 bases. The CDR3 sequence is 13 residues long. Germline V gives CDR1 SNHLY, CDR2 FYNNEI. With V trimmed by 4 bases and J by 10 bases, 6 bases remained unmatched. The CDR3 DNA is TGTGCCAGCAGTGTAGGGACAGTTGGAAAACTGTTTTTT. Residues: CASSVGTVGKLFF.

CDR3 coding DNA: TGCAGCGTTGAGGGCTTGGCAGGGCAGGGGGATACGCAGTATTTT. Protein sequence: CSVEGLAGQGDTQYF. This sequence joins TRBV29-1 and TRBJ2-3; perhaps TRBD1 as D (6 bases). CDR1 SQVTM and CDR2 ANQGSEA come from the germline V gene. V was trimmed by 3 bases and J by 6 bases, leaving 19 bases between them. CDR3 size: 15 residues.

The V gene is TRBV18, the J gene TRBJ1-1; the D gene is possibly TRBD1 (6 bases). CDR3 length: 13 amino acids. Germline CDR1 is KGHSH and CDR2 is LQKENI. Trimming pared 4 bases from V and 4 bases from J, leaving 10 bases between. CDR3 protein: CASSQTGSTEAFF. CDR3 nucleotide sequence: TGTGCCAGCTCACAAACAGGGTCCACTGAAGCTTTCTTT.

The rearrangement uses TRBV13 and TRBJ1-6, with TRBD1 identical over 7 bases. In germline, CDR1 is PRHDT, CDR2 FYEKMQ (reference sequence). The V segment lost 4 bases and the J segment 10 bases; nucleotides outside the gene matches: 10. The CDR3 runs 15 residues. The CDR3: CASSYTGVLRSPLHF. The DNA of the CDR3 is TGTGCCAGCAGCTACACAGGGGTTCTTAGGTCACCCCTCCACTTT.

To note about this clone: Germline and junction disagree at one end, which may indicate a read error. The chain is built from TRBV4-2 and TRBJ2-1; tentatively, D is TRBD2 (6 bases). The CDR3 sequence is 17 residues long. Germline loops: CDR1 LGHNA, CDR2 YNFKEQ. CDR3 loop: CASSQRLGGNSNNEQFF. CDR3 nucleotide sequence: TGTGCCAGCAGCCAACGGTTGGGCGGGAACTCCAACAATGAGCAGTTCTTC.

This clone was picked up one time. This rearrangement joins TRBV7-8 to TRBJ1-4; 8 bases are a match to TRBD1. The CDR3 consists of 15 residues. The ends lost 4 bases at V and 4 bases at J; junction bases unmatched: 5. Per the germline V gene, CDR1 is SGHVS and CDR2 is FQNEAQ. The CDR3 bases are TGTGCCAGCAGCTCCGTGACAGGGGTTAATGAAAAACTGTTTTTT. This encodes CASSSVTGVNEKLFF.

The CDR3 region is CSRLAGGEQFF. The CDR3 bases are TGCAGTCGCCTAGCGGGGGGGGAGCAGTTCTTC. V and J are TRBV29-1 and TRBJ2-1; 12 bases align to TRBD2. The germline gives CDR1 SQVTM, CDR2 ANQGSEA. CDR3 length: 11 residues.

A single count supports this clone. The chain couples TRBV5-1 to TRBJ1-1; D is perhaps TRBD1 (5 bases). CDR3 length: 12 amino acids. Trimming took off 7 bases at V and 1 base at J, with 8 bases between the two ends. In germline, CDR1 is SGHRS, CDR2 YFSETQ. CDR3 sequence: CASRQRNTEAFF. The CDR3 bases are TGCGCCAGCCGACAGAGGAACACTGAAGCTTTCTTT.

The CDR3 sequence: CASRQTGDPTYEQFF. CDR3 nucleotides: TGTGCCAGCAGACAGACAGGGGACCCCACGTATGAGCAGTTCTTC. This sequence joins TRBV14 and TRBJ2-1; 8 bases are a match to TRBD1. The J segment lost 8 bases and the V segment lost 6 bases, leaving 12 bases of the junction unmatched. The germline V gene encodes CDR1 SGHDN and CDR2 FVKESK. The CDR3 is 15 amino acids.

The chain recombines TRBV6-1 with TRBJ2-2; D is undetermined. The germline CDR1 and CDR2 sequences are MNHNS and SASEGT. The CDR3 totals 16 residues. Trimming pared 0 bases from V and 5 bases from J, leaving 13 bases between. Here the CDR3 DNA reads TGTGCCAGCAGTGAAGCTCGTTTTTTCGGGACCGGGGAGCTGTTTTTT. Its protein is CASSEARFFGTGELFF.